Shown below are 30 T cell receptor beta chains from a single sample sequenced in a study of identical twins. From the 5' RACE reads, TCRdb called clonotypes with MiXCR, one entry per CDR3 protein. In the table there are nearly 650,000 distinct CDR3 sequences, 7.1% of which are singletons. The same sample was also studied in work on yellow fever vaccine responses in identical twins.

Sequencing was done on a sample of PBMCs. These receptor sequences come from a woman between 18 and 29 years old in good health.

This chain joins TRBV29-1 and TRBJ2-5; possible D gene TRBD2, 5 bases. The CDR3 is 14 residues long. The germline V and J ends were trimmed by 0 bases and 5 bases, with 13 bases remaining between them. CDR1 and CDR2 (germline): SQVTM, ANQGSEA. CDR3 region: CSVEEGTRRETQYF. In nucleotides, the CDR3 is TGCAGCGTTGAAGAGGGTACTAGGAGGGAGACCCAGTACTTC.

V is TRBV6-5 and J is TRBJ1-1; D ambiguous. Trimming took 2 bases from V and 7 from J, leaving 5 bases between them. The CDR3 is 11 amino acids. Germline loops: CDR1 MNHEY, CDR2 SVGAGI. CDR3 loop: CASSYASEAFF. Written as DNA, the CDR3 is TGTGCCAGCAGTTACGCCAGTGAAGCTTTCTTT.

The chain is built from TRBV28 and TRBJ1-6; a possible D gene is TRBD1 (5 bases). Trimming removed 10 bases at V and 9 bases at J, with 19 bases between. Looked up from germline, CDR1 is MDHEN and CDR2 is SYDVKM. This CDR3 is built from 14 residues. The CDR3 DNA is TGTGCCACTCGACGGGCAGGGTCTGGTTCACCCCTCCACTTT. Encoded protein: CATRRAGSGSPLHF.

This clonotype was counted between two and nine times. The chain links TRBV6-2 or TRBV6-3 to TRBJ2-7; 10 bases fit TRBD2. CDR1 and CDR2 from the germline V gene are MNHEY and SVGEGT. V trimming: 4 bases; J trimming: 7 bases; junction bases outside the gene matches: 10. This CDR3 has 15 amino acids. The CDR3 spells CASSSGLAVVREQYF. The CDR3 nucleotides read TGTGCCAGCAGTTCAGGACTAGCGGTAGTACGTGAGCAGTACTTC.

This clonotype was found many times. The genes are TRBV27 and TRBJ2-1; 14 positions match TRBD2. The germline V gene has CDR1 MNHEY and CDR2 SMNVEV (reference sequence). This CDR3 spans 16 amino acids. V dropped 3 bases and J dropped 8; count of bases not matched to a gene: 6. CDR3 region: CASSFLGTSGGDEQFF. CDR3 DNA: TGTGCCAGCAGTTTCCTTGGGACTAGCGGGGGAGATGAGCAGTTCTTC.

This clonotype was counted only a few times. V gene TRBV12-3 or TRBV12-4 combines with J gene TRBJ2-7; D is uncertain. Trimming removed 1 base from V and 6 bases from J, with 7 bases in between. This CDR3 has 12 amino acids. CDR3 sequence (DNA): TGTGCCAGCAGTTTAGGCCCTCGCGAGCAGTACGTC. Its translation is CASSLGPREQYV.

This clonotype was seen at least ten times. V usage is TRBV6-1 and J usage is TRBJ1-2; D not certain. The CDR3 has 14 amino acids. In germline, CDR1 is MNHNS, CDR2 SASEGT. V shed 0 bases and J shed 3 bases, with 8 bases lying between them. The CDR3 DNA reads TGTGCCAGCAGTGAAGCAACGGCATACTATGGCTACACCTTC. This codes for CASSEATAYYGYTF.

This clonotype was observed at least ten times. This chain links TRBV6-5 with TRBJ2-2; the match to TRBD2 covers 12 bases. Trimming cost V 4 bases and J 5 bases; bases outside gene matches: 5. The CDR3 spans 16 residues. The germline CDR1 and CDR2 sequences are MNHEY and SVGAGI. The CDR3 sequence: CASSSLAGGRTGELFF. The CDR3 bases are TGTGCCAGCAGTTCACTAGCGGGGGGTCGGACCGGGGAGCTGTTTTTT.

At least ten counts were recorded for this clonotype. This chain uses TRBV29-1 with TRBJ2-7, with a weak D call TRBD2 (5 bases). Germline V gene data show CDR1 as SQVTM and CDR2 as ANQGSEA. Trimming cost V 3 bases and J 5 bases, with 11 bases left between them. The CDR3 spans 12 residues. Written as DNA, the CDR3 is TGCAGCGTTGATTCGGGGTTAGACGAGCAGTACTTC. The encoded protein is CSVDSGLDEQYF.

This clonotype showed up many times. The rearrangement links TRBV6-5 to TRBJ1-1; D not certain. The V end was cut by 0 bases, the J end by 1 base, with 15 bases between. This CDR3 has 17 amino acids. Per germline, CDR1 MNHEY and CDR2 SVGAGI. DNA of the CDR3: TGTGCCAGCAGTTACTCGATGCGCGCGCCGGCGAACACTGAAGCTTTCTTT. The encoded protein is CASSYSMRAPANTEAFF.

The V call is TRBV10-2, the J call TRBJ1-1, with D perhaps matching TRBD1 (5 bases). V dropped 6 bases and J dropped 5 bases, with 13 bases sitting between them. The CDR3 extends over 13 amino acids. Germline CDR1 and CDR2: WSHSY and SAAADI. As DNA, the CDR3 is TGCGCCAGCAGGGGGGGGACTTATACTGAAGCTTTCTTT. Residues: CASRGGTYTEAFF.

This clonotype appeared once. The V and J genes are TRBV6-1 and TRBJ2-2; TRBD2 matches 15 bases. After removal of 6 bases from V and 0 bases from J, the junction contained 2 bases not matched to a gene. The CDR3 loop spans 17 amino acids. CDR1 is MNHNS and CDR2 is SASEGT in the germline V gene. CDR3 DNA: TGTGCCAGCAGGCGGACTAGCGGGAGGGCGAACACCGGGGAGCTGTTTTTT. Translating it yields CASRRTSGRANTGELFF.

The chain is built from TRBV20-1 and TRBJ2-4, with D possibly matching TRBD1 (6 bases). V gave up 0 bases and J gave up 4 bases, with 25 bases separating them. The CDR3 totals 19 residues. Germline V CDR1 and CDR2: DFQATT, SNEGSKA (reference sequence). The DNA of the CDR3 is TGCAGTGCTAGAGATCATTCACCCGTGTCGACAGGTGGGAAAAACATTCAGTACTTC. Its translation is CSARDHSPVSTGGKNIQYF.

This clonotype has ten or more counts. This chain joins TRBV7-9 and TRBJ2-1; maybe TRBD2 (6 bases). The V and J ends lost 6 bases and 1 base respectively, with 16 bases between them. Per the germline V gene, CDR1 is SEHNR and CDR2 is FQNEAQ (reference sequence). The length of the CDR3 is 16 residues. CDR3 amino acids: CASRSDRDFSYNEQFF. The CDR3 region has the DNA TGTGCCAGCAGGTCAGACCGGGACTTTTCCTACAATGAGCAGTTCTTC.

This chain uses TRBV2 with TRBJ2-3, with D possibly matching TRBD2 (5 bases). This CDR3 has 16 amino acids. CDR1 SNHLY and CDR2 FYNNEI come from the germline V gene. V lost 1 base and J lost 0, with 11 bases in between. The CDR3 spells CASSEEYAGSTDTQYF. The CDR3 DNA follows: TGTGCCAGCAGTGAAGAGTATGCGGGTAGCACAGATACGCAGTATTTT. Looking up the rest from reference TRBV2 and TRBJ2-3 gives the full variable domain: EPEVTQTPSHQVTQMGQEVILRCVPISNHLYFYWYRQILGQKVEFLVSFYNNEISEKSEIFDDQFSVERPDGSNFTLKIRSTKLEDSAMYFCASSEEYAGSTDTQYFGPGTRLTVL.

Notes on this clonotype: This may stem from a read error, because a much larger clone lies one nucleotide away. The J gene is TRBJ2-7, the V gene TRBV29-1, with D possibly being TRBD1 or TRBD2 (6 bases each). CDR1 is SQVTM and CDR2 is ANQGSEA in the germline V gene. The CDR3 sequence is 12 residues long. Trimming stripped 4 bases from V and 4 bases from J, with 11 bases between. CDR3 coding DNA: TGCAGCGTTGGGGGGGCCAAATACGAGCAGTACTTC. Translating it yields CSVGGAKYEQYF.

This clonotype was seen many times. The J gene is TRBJ1-1, the V gene TRBV5-5, with 8 bases aligning to TRBD1. This CDR3 has 14 residues. Germline CDR1 and CDR2: SGHKS and YYEKEE (reference sequence). V shed 3 bases and J 0 bases; nucleotides not matched to a gene: 1. The CDR3 nucleotides read TGTGCCAGCAGCTGGACAGGGATGAACACTGAAGCTTTCTTT. It translates to CASSWTGMNTEAFF.

Many counts were recorded for this clonotype. The CDR3 protein is CASRSGGINYGYTF. The CDR3 DNA sequence: TGTGCCAGCAGATCAGGGGGTATTAACTATGGCTACACCTTC. V and J are TRBV6-1 and TRBJ1-2; 7 nucleotides align to TRBD1. The germline CDR1 and CDR2 sequences are MNHNS and SASEGT. The CDR3 extends over 14 amino acids. The V segment lost 6 bases and the J segment 1 base; nucleotides outside the gene matches: 5.

The V call is TRBV29-1, the J call TRBJ1-2; D ambiguous. V was clipped by 8 bases and J by 3 bases, with 16 bases between them. The CDR3 length is 13 residues. The germline CDR1 and CDR2 sequences are SQVTM and ANQGSEA. The CDR3, as DNA: TGCAGCTCCCAGGTCTCCAAGGACTATGGCTACACCTTC. This encodes CSSQVSKDYGYTF. Full variable domain (missing parts from reference TRBV29-1 and TRBJ1-2): SAVISQKPSRDICQRGTSLTIQCQVDSQVTMMFWYRQQPGQSLTLIATANQGSEATYESGFVIDKFPISRPNLTFSTLTVSNMSPEDSSIYLCSSQVSKDYGYTFGSGTRLTVV.

In this sample, this clonotype turned up many times. The CDR3 loop reads CASSQGREKLFF. CDR3 in DNA: TGTGCCAGCAGCCAGGGGAGAGAAAAACTGTTTTTT. The chain couples TRBV6-5 to TRBJ1-4; maybe TRBD1 (6 bases). V was pared by 6 bases and J by 8 bases, with 10 bases between. The V gene's germline CDR1 is MNHEY and CDR2 SVGAGI. This CDR3 contains 12 residues.

J is TRBJ2-3 and V is TRBV4-1, with 7 bases fitting TRBD2. The germline CDR1 and CDR2 sequences are MGHRA and YSYEKL. The junction had 1 base not matched to a gene; V was cut back by 2 bases and J by 2 bases. The CDR3 is made up of 14 amino acids. The DNA for the CDR3 is TGCGCCAGCAGCCAACGGGAGGTCACAGATACGCAGTATTTT. Translated, it gives CASSQREVTDTQYF.

This clonotype has a handful of counts. The CDR3, as DNA: TGTGCCGCCAGGCAGAACACTGAAGCTTTCTTT. Protein: CAARQNTEAFF. V usage is TRBV10-3 and J usage is TRBJ1-1, with D hard to call. Trimming stripped 11 bases from V and 1 base from J, with 8 bases between. The germline V gene encodes CDR1 ENHRY and CDR2 SYGVKD. The CDR3 covers 11 residues.

There are many counts of this clonotype. The chain couples TRBV6-2 or TRBV6-3 to TRBJ2-1; D ambiguous. V dropped 0 bases and J dropped 5 bases, with 8 bases sitting between them. This CDR3 region has 14 residues. Germline CDR1 and CDR2: MNHEY and SVGEGT. In DNA form, the CDR3 reads TGTGCCAGCAGTTACTCTAGGCCTCACAATGAGCAGTTCTTC. This translates into CASSYSRPHNEQFF.

This clonotype has more than one count but fewer than ten. Here the CDR3 DNA reads TGTGCCAGCAGCCGAAACCCCTACCCTTTATGGCCAGATACGCAGTATTTT. Its translation: CASSRNPYPLWPDTQYF. The V and J genes are TRBV7-2 and TRBJ2-3; D call uncertain. Trimming removed 5 bases from V and 4 bases from J, with 22 bases in between. The CDR3 has 17 residues. CDR1 and CDR2 (germline): SGHTA, FQGNSA.

This clonotype was observed many times. J is TRBJ1-1 and V is TRBV6-1; possibly TRBD1 for D (6 bases). The germline CDR1 and CDR2 sequences are MNHNS and SASEGT. The CDR3 length is 15 residues. The V gene lost 7 bases and the J gene lost 5 bases, with 20 bases spanning the gap. The CDR3 DNA reads as TGTGCCAGCAAGATAAGACAGGAGGGCGTAACTGAAGCTTTCTTT. This translates into CASKIRQEGVTEAFF.

The V call is TRBV15, the J call TRBJ2-2; maybe TRBD1 (6 bases). The CDR3 covers 14 residues. Germline V gives CDR1 LNHNV, CDR2 YYDKDF (reference sequence). V lost 5 bases, J lost 5 bases, and 12 bases lay in between. The CDR3 sequence: CATSGNRVTGELFF. CDR3 sequence (DNA): TGTGCCACCAGCGGAAACAGGGTAACCGGGGAGCTGTTTTTT.

This clonotype was observed a few times. J is TRBJ2-1 and V is TRBV19; TRBD2 aligns across 12 bases. This CDR3 contains 16 residues. J lost 7 bases, V lost 4 bases, and 8 bases had no gene match. Germline CDR1 is LNHDA and CDR2 is SQIVND (reference sequence). CDR3 amino acids: CASSTPGTSGRNEQFF. DNA for the CDR3: TGTGCCAGTAGTACACCCGGGACTAGCGGGCGTAATGAGCAGTTCTTC.

The rearrangement links TRBV10-3 to TRBJ2-5, with D tentatively TRBD1 (5 bases). The CDR3 covers 12 residues. The germline CDR1 and CDR2 sequences are ENHRY and SYGVKD. With 11 bases removed from V and 5 bases from J, the gap between germline ends came to 15 bases. The CDR3 DNA sequence: TGTGCCCACTCGCAGGGAAAGGAGACCCAGTACTTC. Translated, it gives CAHSQGKETQYF.

This clonotype came up a few times. The chain employs TRBV24-1 and TRBJ2-1; 9 bases align to TRBD2. The germline V gene encodes CDR1 KGHDR and CDR2 SFDVKD. The ends lost 2 bases at V and 5 bases at J; junction bases unmatched: 9. The CDR3 extends over 17 amino acids. The CDR3 spells CATSDSPGGRVHNEQFF. CDR3 bases: TGTGCCACCAGTGATTCTCCTGGCGGGAGGGTCCACAATGAGCAGTTCTTC.

This clonotype was detected ten times or more. CDR3: CASSPRTSGESSTDTQYF. The CDR3 DNA is TGTGCCAGCAGTCCGAGGACTAGCGGGGAGTCTAGCACAGATACGCAGTATTTT. This sequence joins TRBV12-3 or TRBV12-4 and TRBJ2-3, with 12 bases that match TRBD2. The trim removed 5 bases at V and 0 bases at J, leaving 9 bases unmatched. This CDR3 region has 18 residues.